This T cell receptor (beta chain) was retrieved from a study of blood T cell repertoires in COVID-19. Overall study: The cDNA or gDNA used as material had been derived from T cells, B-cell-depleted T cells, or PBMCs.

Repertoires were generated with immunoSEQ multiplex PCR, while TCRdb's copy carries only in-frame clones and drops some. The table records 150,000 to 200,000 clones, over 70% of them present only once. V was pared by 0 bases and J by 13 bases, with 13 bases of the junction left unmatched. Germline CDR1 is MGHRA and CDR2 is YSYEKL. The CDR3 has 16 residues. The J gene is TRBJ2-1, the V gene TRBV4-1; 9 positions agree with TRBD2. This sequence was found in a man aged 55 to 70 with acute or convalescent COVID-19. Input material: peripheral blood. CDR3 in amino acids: CASSQDRAASGASQFF. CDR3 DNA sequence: TGCGCCAGCAGCCAAGATCGCGCCGCTAGCGGGGCCAGCCAGTTCTTC.